The 22 T cell receptor beta chains below come from one sample, sequenced in a study of blood T cell repertoires in COVID-19. This table comes from immunoSEQ multiplex PCR, and its TCRdb copy is limited to in-frame clones, with some not included. The sample lists 60,000 to 95,000 clones; around nine tenths were seen once. The source material was peripheral blood. These receptors originate from a human donor in a cohort sampled during active COVID-19.

This chain links TRBV6-5 with TRBJ1-2, with 10 bases that match TRBD1. Germline values: CDR1 MNHEY, CDR2 SVGAGI. The CDR3 extends over 14 amino acids. J was trimmed by 4 bases and V by 6 bases; bases with no gene match: 5. CDR3 sequence (DNA): TGTGCCAGCAGAACGACAGGGGGCCGCTATGGCTACACCTTC. Protein: CASRTTGGRYGYTF.

The rearrangement joins TRBV9 to TRBJ1-2; maybe TRBD1 (5 bases). The CDR3 consists of 12 residues. The V gene lost 4 bases and the J gene lost 3 bases, with 7 bases spanning the gap. Germline V gene lookup returns CDR1 SGDLS and CDR2 YYNGEE. CDR3 DNA: TGTGCCAGCAGCAAACAGGACTATGGCTACACCTTC. Its translation: CASSKQDYGYTF.

The rearrangement uses TRBV7-6 and TRBJ2-1; 13 bases map to TRBD2. V shed 3 bases and J 7 bases; nucleotides not matched to a gene: 3. Germline-derived CDR1 and CDR2 are SGHVS and FNYEAQ. The CDR3 runs 15 residues. The CDR3 nucleotides are TGTGCCAGCAGCTTGGGACTAGCGGGGAGGAATGAGCAGTTCTTC. It encodes CASSLGLAGRNEQFF.

The CDR3 spells CASSVGVDRIPYEQYF. The CDR3 DNA sequence: TGTGCCAGCAGCGTAGGAGTGGACAGGATACCCTACGAGCAGTACTTC. The V call is TRBV9, the J call TRBJ2-7; 7 nucleotides align to TRBD1. This CDR3 comprises 16 residues. Germline assignment: CDR1 SGDLS and CDR2 YYNGEE. V dropped 0 bases and J dropped 2; count of bases not matched to a gene: 8. Supplemented by reference TRBV9 and TRBJ2-7, the full variable domain reads DSGVTQTPKHLITATGQRVTLRCSPRSGDLSVYWYQQSLDQGLQFLIQYYNGEERAKGNILERFSAQQFPDLHSELNLSSLELGDSALYFCASSVGVDRIPYEQYFGPGTRLTVT.

This clone was counted a few times. The rearrangement joins TRBV27 to TRBJ2-3; the match to TRBD1 covers 11 bases. J was trimmed by 4 bases and V by 4 bases; bases with no gene match: 1. Germline assignment: CDR1 MNHEY and CDR2 SMNVEV (reference sequence). CDR3 size: 14 residues. CDR3 DNA: TGTGCCAGCAGTTGGACAGGGGGCGCAGATACGCAGTATTTT. This sequence encodes CASSWTGGADTQYF.

This chain connects TRBV9 to TRBJ1-2, with TRBD1 matching 7 bases. The CDR3 has 14 amino acids. V dropped 2 bases and J dropped 2; count of bases not matched to a gene: 3. Looked up from germline, CDR1 is SGDLS and CDR2 is YYNGEE. The CDR3 spells CASSVRDRNYGYTF. CDR3 nucleotide sequence: TGTGCCAGCAGCGTCCGGGACAGAAACTATGGCTACACCTTC. The full variable domain, its missing parts supplied by reference TRBV9 and TRBJ1-2, is DSGVTQTPKHLITATGQRVTLRCSPRSGDLSVYWYQQSLDQGLQFLIQYYNGEERAKGNILERFSAQQFPDLHSELNLSSLELGDSALYFCASSVRDRNYGYTFGSGTRLTVV.

The V and J genes are TRBV4-1 and TRBJ1-2, with 10 bases lining up with TRBD1. Germline V gene data show CDR1 as MGHRA and CDR2 as YSYEKL. Unmatched junction bases numbered 12, after V lost 0 bases and J lost 8 bases. The CDR3 length is 17 residues. The CDR3 loop reads CASSQDLPRQGAWGYTF. CDR3 DNA: TGCGCCAGCAGCCAAGATTTGCCCCGACAGGGGGCGTGGGGCTACACCTTC.

J is TRBJ1-4 and V is TRBV5-5; the D is unclear. Germline lookup yields CDR1 SGHKS and CDR2 YYEKEE (reference sequence). The length of the CDR3 is 15 residues. V was shortened by 4 bases and J by 8 bases, with 18 bases between the two germline ends. The CDR3 region has the DNA TGTGCCAGCAGCCCATCGGAGGGCTCGGGCGAAAAACTGTTTTTT. It is translated as CASSPSEGSGEKLFF.

The chain recombines TRBV7-2 with TRBJ2-3; 8 bases are a match to TRBD2. J lost 6 bases, V lost 6 bases, and 5 bases had no gene match. The CDR3 spans 13 residues. Germline V gives CDR1 SGHTA, CDR2 FQGNSA. The CDR3 reads CASSSLAGDTQYF. As DNA, the CDR3 is TGTGCCAGCAGTTCTTTAGCGGGGGATACGCAGTATTTT.

V gene TRBV19 combines with J gene TRBJ2-7; D gene ambiguous. Germline CDR1 reads LNHDA; CDR2 reads SQIVND (reference sequence). Trimming shortened V by 3 bases and J by 1 base, and 7 bases separated the two germline ends. The CDR3 runs to 13 residues. The CDR3 DNA reads as TGTGCCAGTAGTATTGACACTTCCTACGAGCAGTACTTC. Translated: CASSIDTSYEQYF.

The rearrangement links TRBV30 to TRBJ2-3; D unclear. The V gene's germline CDR1 is GTSNPN and CDR2 SVGIG (reference sequence). V was clipped by 5 bases and J by 4 bases, with 10 bases between them. The CDR3 runs 12 residues. The CDR3: CAWGPAADTQYF. CDR3 DNA sequence: TGTGCCTGGGGTCCGGCGGCAGATACGCAGTATTTT.

The sample holds one count of this clone. V usage is TRBV11-2 and J usage is TRBJ2-6, with a tentative D call TRBD1 (5 bases). V lost 5 bases, J lost 0 bases, and 14 bases lay in between. This CDR3 is 17 amino acids long. The germline V gene has CDR1 SGHAT and CDR2 FQNNGV. The CDR3 is CASSGARASSGANVLTF. The DNA for the CDR3 is TGTGCCAGCAGCGGGGCCCGTGCCTCCTCTGGGGCCAACGTCCTGACTTTC.

This chain connects TRBV6-5 to TRBJ1-2, with 7 bases matching TRBD1. V dropped 5 bases and J dropped 7; count of bases not matched to a gene: 7. Germline CDR1 MNHEY, CDR2 SVGAGI. CDR3 length equals 13 residues. For the CDR3, the DNA is TGTGCCAGCAGTCTACAGGGGAGAAGTGGCTACACCTTC. Residues: CASSLQGRSGYTF.

The genes are TRBV4-1 and TRBJ1-3; possibly TRBD1 for D (6 bases). V gave up 1 base and J gave up 4 bases, with 11 bases separating them. Germline CDR1 MGHRA, CDR2 YSYEKL. The CDR3 totals 15 residues. The CDR3 bases are TGCGCCAGCAGCCAAGTCCCCAGGGGAGGAAACACCATATATTTT. Its protein product is CASSQVPRGGNTIYF.

The V gene is TRBV15, the J gene TRBJ1-5; 7 nucleotides line up with TRBD1. The CDR3 spans 14 residues. CDR1 LNHNV and CDR2 YYDKDF come from the germline V gene (reference sequence). J gave up 9 bases and V 5 bases, and 10 bases lay outside the gene matches. For the CDR3, the DNA is TGTGCCACCAGCCCTACAGGGGTGGGATCGCCCCAGCATTTT. Protein sequence: CATSPTGVGSPQHF.

The rearrangement uses TRBV20-1 and TRBJ1-1; D might be TRBD1 (5 bases). CDR1 and CDR2 from the germline V gene are DFQATT and SNEGSKA (reference sequence). Deletions cut 3 bases from V and 4 bases from J, with 15 bases between. The length of the CDR3 is 14 residues. CDR3 sequence: CSASKVDRGTEAFF. The CDR3 coding sequence is TGCAGTGCTAGTAAGGTAGATAGGGGCACTGAAGCTTTCTTT.

This chain uses TRBV4-3 with TRBJ2-1; 7 bases are a match to TRBD2. V dropped 2 bases and J dropped 7; count of bases not matched to a gene: 2. Germline V gives CDR1 LGHNA, CDR2 YSLEER. The CDR3 loop spans 13 amino acids. CDR3 nucleotides: TGCGCCAGCAGCCAACAACTAGCGAATGAGCAGTTCTTC. It encodes CASSQQLANEQFF.

The genes are TRBV7-2 and TRBJ2-7; no clear D. The length of the CDR3 is 15 residues. Germline V gene data show CDR1 as SGHTA and CDR2 as FQGNSA. The V gene lost 1 base and the J gene lost 2 bases, with 12 bases spanning the gap. DNA for the CDR3: TGTGCCAGCAGCTTAGTGGAGCTAAAACCCTACGAGCAGTACTTC. This codes for CASSLVELKPYEQYF.

In DNA form, the CDR3 reads TGTGCCAGCGACGATCAGGGGGCAATTGGAAAACTGTTTTTT. This sequence encodes CASDDQGAIGKLFF. The chain recombines TRBV2 with TRBJ1-4, with TRBD1 identical over 8 bases. Trimming took 8 bases from V and 10 from J; bases not matched to a gene: 12. The CDR3 is 14 amino acids. CDR1 and CDR2 (germline): SNHLY, FYNNEI.

The chain is built from TRBV7-9 and TRBJ1-2; the match to TRBD1 covers 10 bases. Per germline, CDR1 SEHNR and CDR2 FQNEAQ (reference sequence). V dropped 3 bases and J dropped 4; count of bases not matched to a gene: 8. The CDR3 runs to 16 residues. This CDR3 is CASSFGTGDGFYGYTF. The CDR3 DNA reads TGTGCCAGCAGCTTTGGGACAGGGGATGGGTTCTATGGCTACACCTTC.

This chain links TRBV9 with TRBJ2-7, with D maybe TRBD1 (6 bases). Germline V gene data show CDR1 as SGDLS and CDR2 as YYNGEE. Trimming stripped 3 bases from V and 0 bases from J, with 10 bases between. The CDR3 is 14 amino acids. CDR3 bases: TGTGCCAGCAGCGGGAGGACAGACTCCTACGAGCAGTACTTC. It yields the protein CASSGRTDSYEQYF. The full variable domain, completed using reference TRBV9 and TRBJ2-7, is DSGVTQTPKHLITATGQRVTLRCSPRSGDLSVYWYQQSLDQGLQFLIQYYNGEERAKGNILERFSAQQFPDLHSELNLSSLELGDSALYFCASSGRTDSYEQYFGPGTRLTVT.

This chain's CDR3 is CASSLGLAVPDTQYF. The CDR3 bases are TGCGCCAGCAGCTTGGGACTAGCGGTCCCAGATACGCAGTATTTT. The chain employs TRBV5-1 and TRBJ2-3, with 9 bases that match TRBD2. CDR3 length: 15 residues. Germline CDR1 reads SGHRS; CDR2 reads YFSETQ. V trimming: 0 bases; J trimming: 4 bases; junction bases outside the gene matches: 3.